The sequence of this T cell receptor beta chain was determined in a study of cytomegalovirus exposure and HLA in healthy donors. Study-wide context: Around 76% of 350 to 400 genotyped donors fell in the Caucasian-associated ancestry cluster.

About this clone: The antigen is unknown.

Study findings and constraints: TCR sequences were mostly rare, though some public TCRs occurred in many donors. Diagnosis of cytomegalovirus status made by the classifier reportedly showed high specificity and sensitivity.

The PCR employed 60 Vbeta primers together with 13 Jbeta primers. Some clones are missing from TCRdb's copy, which holds only in-frame ones; the method was immunoSEQ multiplex PCR. The sample consists of fewer than 130,000 clones, around three quarters of them appearing once. Germline CDR1 is MRHNA and CDR2 is SNTAGT. Trimming removed 4 bases from V and 6 bases from J; junction bases left unmatched: 5. This CDR3 spans 13 amino acids. The sequence was collected from a female donor in good health and CMV-seropositive. V and J are TRBV6-4 and TRBJ2-7, with 8 bases identical to TRBD1. The sequencing sample was made of PBMCs. The CDR3 sequence is CASSVGQGREQYF. CDR3 sequence (DNA): TGTGCCAGCAGTGTCGGACAGGGCCGCGAGCAGTACTTC.